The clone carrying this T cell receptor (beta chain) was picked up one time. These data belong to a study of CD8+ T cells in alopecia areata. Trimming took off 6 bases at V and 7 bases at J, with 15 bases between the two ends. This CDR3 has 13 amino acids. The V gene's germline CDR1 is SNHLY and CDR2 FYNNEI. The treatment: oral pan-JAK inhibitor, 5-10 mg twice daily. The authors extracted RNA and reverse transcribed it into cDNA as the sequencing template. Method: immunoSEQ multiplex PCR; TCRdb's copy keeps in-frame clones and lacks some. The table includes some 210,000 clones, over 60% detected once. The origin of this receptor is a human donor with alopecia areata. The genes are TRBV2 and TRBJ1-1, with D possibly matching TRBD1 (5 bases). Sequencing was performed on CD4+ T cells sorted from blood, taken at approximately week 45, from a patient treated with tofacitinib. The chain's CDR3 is CASRGGEVGEAFF. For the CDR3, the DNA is TGTGCCAGCAGGGGAGGGGAGGTCGGTGAAGCTTTCTTT.